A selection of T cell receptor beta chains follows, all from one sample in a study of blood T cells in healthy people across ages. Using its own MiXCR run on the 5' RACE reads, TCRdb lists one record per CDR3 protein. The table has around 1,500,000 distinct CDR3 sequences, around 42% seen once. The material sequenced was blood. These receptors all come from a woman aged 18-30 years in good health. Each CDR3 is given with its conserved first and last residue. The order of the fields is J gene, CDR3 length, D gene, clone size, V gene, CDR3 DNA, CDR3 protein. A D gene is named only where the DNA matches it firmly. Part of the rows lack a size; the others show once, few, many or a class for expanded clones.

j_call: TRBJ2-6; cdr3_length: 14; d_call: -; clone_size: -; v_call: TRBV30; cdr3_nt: TGTGCCTGGGAGGGGTCACCGAGGGCCAACGTCCTGACTTTC; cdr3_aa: CAWEGSPRANVLTF
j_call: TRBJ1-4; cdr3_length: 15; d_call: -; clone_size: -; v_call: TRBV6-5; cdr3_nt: TGTGCCAGCAGTTACTCGGATGCAACTAATGAAAAACTGTTTTTT; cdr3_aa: CASSYSDATNEKLFF
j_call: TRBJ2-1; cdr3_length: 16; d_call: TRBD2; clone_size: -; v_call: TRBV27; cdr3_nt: TGTGCCAGCAGTATCTCGGGACTAGCGGGGAGCTACGAGCAGTTCTTC; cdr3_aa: CASSISGLAGSYEQFF
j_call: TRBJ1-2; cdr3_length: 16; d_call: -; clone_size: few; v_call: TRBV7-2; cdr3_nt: TGTGCCAGCAGCTTGGGCCTCATTCATACGTCGTATGGCTACACCTTC; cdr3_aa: CASSLGLIHTSYGYTF
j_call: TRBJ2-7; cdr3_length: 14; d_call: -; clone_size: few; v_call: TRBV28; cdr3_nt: TGTGCCAGCAAGGGCAGGGCAAAGACCTACGAGCAGTACTTC; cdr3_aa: CASKGRAKTYEQYF
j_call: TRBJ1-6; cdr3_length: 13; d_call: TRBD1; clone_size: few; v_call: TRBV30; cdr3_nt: TGTGCCTGGACGGGACAGGGAAATTCACCCCTCCACTTT; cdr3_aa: CAWTGQGNSPLHF
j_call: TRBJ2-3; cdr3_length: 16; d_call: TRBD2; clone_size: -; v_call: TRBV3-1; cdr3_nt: TGTGCCAGCAGCCAAGAAAGCGGGAGAGATTGGGATACGCAGTATTTT; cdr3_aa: CASSQESGRDWDTQYF
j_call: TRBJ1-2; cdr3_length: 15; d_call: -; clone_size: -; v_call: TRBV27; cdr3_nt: TGTGCCAGCAGTTTATCTGGAGGGATAAACTATGGCTACACCTTC; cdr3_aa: CASSLSGGINYGYTF
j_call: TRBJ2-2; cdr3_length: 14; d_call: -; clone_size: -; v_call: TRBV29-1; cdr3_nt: TGCAGCGTTGAGCAGGGGTCGAACACCGGGGAGCTGTTTTTT; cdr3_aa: CSVEQGSNTGELFF
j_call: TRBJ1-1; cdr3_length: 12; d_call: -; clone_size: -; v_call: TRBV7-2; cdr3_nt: TGTGCCAGCAGCCTATCAAGGGTCGAAGCTTTCTTT; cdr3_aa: CASSLSRVEAFF
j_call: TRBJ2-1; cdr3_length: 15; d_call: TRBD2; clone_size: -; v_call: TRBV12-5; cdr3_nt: TGTGCTAGTGGTCCTGGGACTAGCGGGGGGGATGAGCAGTTCTTC; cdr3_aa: CASGPGTSGGDEQFF
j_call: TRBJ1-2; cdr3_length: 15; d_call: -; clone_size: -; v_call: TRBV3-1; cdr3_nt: TGTGCCAGCAGCCCAGGGGTTACACTAGGGTATGGCTACACCTTC; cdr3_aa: CASSPGVTLGYGYTF
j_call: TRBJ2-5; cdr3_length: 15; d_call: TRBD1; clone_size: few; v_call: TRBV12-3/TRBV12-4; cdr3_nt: TGTGCCAGCAGCCCTACTGGACAGGGAGTGAGGACCCAGTACTTC; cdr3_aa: CASSPTGQGVRTQYF
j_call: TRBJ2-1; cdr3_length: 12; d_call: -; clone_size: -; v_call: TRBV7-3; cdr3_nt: TGTGCCAGCAGCGTCCCGACTGGAGAGCAGTTCTTC; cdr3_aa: CASSVPTGEQFF
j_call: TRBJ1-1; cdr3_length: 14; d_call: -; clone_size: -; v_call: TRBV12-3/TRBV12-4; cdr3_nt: TGTGCCAGCAGTTTCGAGACACTGAACACTGAAGCTTTCTTT; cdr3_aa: CASSFETLNTEAFF
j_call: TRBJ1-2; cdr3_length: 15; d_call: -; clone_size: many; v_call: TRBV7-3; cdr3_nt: TGTGCCAGCAGCCTTTCGGCGGGGGACGCCTATGGCTACACCTTC; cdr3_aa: CASSLSAGDAYGYTF
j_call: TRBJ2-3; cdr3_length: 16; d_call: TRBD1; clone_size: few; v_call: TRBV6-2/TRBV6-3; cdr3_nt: TGTGCCAGCCGGTCCTTGCCGGGACAGGGACAAGATACGCAGTATTTT; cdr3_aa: CASRSLPGQGQDTQYF
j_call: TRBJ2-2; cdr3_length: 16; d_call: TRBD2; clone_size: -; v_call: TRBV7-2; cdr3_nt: TGTGCCAGCAGCCCCGGGACTAGCCTTAGGACCGGGGAGCTGTTTTTT; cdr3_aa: CASSPGTSLRTGELFF
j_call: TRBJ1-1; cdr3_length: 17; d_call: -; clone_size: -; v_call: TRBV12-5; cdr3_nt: TGTGCTAGTGGTTTGGCAAAGTCGGGGGCGAAGTTCTCTGAAGCTTTCTTT; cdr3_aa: CASGLAKSGAKFSEAFF
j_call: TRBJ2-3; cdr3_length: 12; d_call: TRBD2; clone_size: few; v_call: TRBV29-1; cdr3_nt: TGCAGCGGCGGGAGTGTCTCAGATACGCAGTATTTT; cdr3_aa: CSGGSVSDTQYF
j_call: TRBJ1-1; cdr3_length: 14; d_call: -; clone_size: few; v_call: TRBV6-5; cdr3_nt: TGTGCCAGCAGTTACCGAGGACGGAACACTGAAGCTTTCTTT; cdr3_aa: CASSYRGRNTEAFF
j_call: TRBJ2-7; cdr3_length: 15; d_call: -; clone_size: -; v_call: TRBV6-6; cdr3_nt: TGTGCCAGCAAGGAGGGGGGACCCAGCTCCTACGAGCAGTACTTC; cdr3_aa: CASKEGGPSSYEQYF
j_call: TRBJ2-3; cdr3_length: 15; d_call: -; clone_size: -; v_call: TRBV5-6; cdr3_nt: TGTGCCAGCAGCTCAAGCCTAGAATATCCAGATACGCAGTATTTT; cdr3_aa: CASSSSLEYPDTQYF
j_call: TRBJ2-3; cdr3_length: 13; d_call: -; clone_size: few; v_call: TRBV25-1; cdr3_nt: TGTGCCAGCAGTGGGGCGGGTCGAGATACGCAGTATTTT; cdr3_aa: CASSGAGRDTQYF
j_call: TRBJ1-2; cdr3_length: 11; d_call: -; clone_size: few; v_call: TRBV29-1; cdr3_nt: TGCAGCGTTGTAAACAGCCTTGGCTACACCTTC; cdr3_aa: CSVVNSLGYTF
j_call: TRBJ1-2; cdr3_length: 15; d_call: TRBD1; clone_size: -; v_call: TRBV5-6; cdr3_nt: TGTGCCAGCAGGCGGGTCAACAGGGGTAACTATGGCTACACCTTC; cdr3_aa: CASRRVNRGNYGYTF
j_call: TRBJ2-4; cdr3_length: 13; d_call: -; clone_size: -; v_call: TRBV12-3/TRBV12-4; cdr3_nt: TGTGCCAGCAGCCGGGACCTGATGGCCTGGCAGTACTTC; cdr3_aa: CASSRDLMAWQYF
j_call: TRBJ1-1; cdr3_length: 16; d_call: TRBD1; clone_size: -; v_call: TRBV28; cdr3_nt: TGTGCCAGCAGCCCAGGGTCACAGGGGTGGAACACTGAAGCTTTCTTT; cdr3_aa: CASSPGSQGWNTEAFF
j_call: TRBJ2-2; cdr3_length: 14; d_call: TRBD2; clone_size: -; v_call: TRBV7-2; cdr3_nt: TGTGCCAGCACGGGGGGGCCGTTCACCGGGGAGCTGTTTTTT; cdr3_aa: CASTGGPFTGELFF
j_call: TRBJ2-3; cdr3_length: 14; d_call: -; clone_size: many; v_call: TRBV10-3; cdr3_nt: TGTGCCATCAAAGGCGGGATAAGCACAGATACGCAGTATTTT; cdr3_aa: CAIKGGISTDTQYF
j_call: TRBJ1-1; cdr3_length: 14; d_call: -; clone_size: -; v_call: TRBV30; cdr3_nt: TGTGCCTGGAGTGTAGGAGGGTTAGTCGCTGAAGCTTTCTTT; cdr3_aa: CAWSVGGLVAEAFF
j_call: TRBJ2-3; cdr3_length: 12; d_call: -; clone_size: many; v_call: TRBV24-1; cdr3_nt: TGTGCCACCAGTGATTTTTTGGCAGCGCAGTATTTT; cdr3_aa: CATSDFLAAQYF
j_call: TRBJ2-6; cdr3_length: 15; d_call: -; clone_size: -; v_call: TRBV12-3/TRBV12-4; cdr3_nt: TGTGCCAGCACTCGGGGGGCCTCTGGGGCCAACGTCCTGACTTTC; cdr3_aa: CASTRGASGANVLTF
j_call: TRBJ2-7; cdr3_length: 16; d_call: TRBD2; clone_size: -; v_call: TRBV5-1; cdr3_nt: TGCGCCAGCAGCCCCCGACTAGCGGGAGTTTGGAATGAGCAGTACTTC; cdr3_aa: CASSPRLAGVWNEQYF
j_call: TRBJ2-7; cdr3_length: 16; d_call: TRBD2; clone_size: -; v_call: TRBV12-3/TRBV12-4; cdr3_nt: TGTGCCAGCAGTTCGCCTAGCGGGGGGCCTCCCTACGAGCAGTACTTC; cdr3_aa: CASSSPSGGPPYEQYF
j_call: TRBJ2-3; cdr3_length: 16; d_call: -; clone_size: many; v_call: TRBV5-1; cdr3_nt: TGCGCCAGCAGCTCGCGGCTGGGGGGCCCCACAGATACGCAGTATTTT; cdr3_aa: CASSSRLGGPTDTQYF
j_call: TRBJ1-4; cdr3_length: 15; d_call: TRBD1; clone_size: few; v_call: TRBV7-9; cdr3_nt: TGTGCCAGCAGCTTCCAGACAGGGGGCAAGGAAAAACTGTTTTTT; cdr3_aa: CASSFQTGGKEKLFF
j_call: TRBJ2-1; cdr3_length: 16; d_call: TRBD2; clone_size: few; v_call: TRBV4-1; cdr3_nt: TGCGCCAGCAGCCACCTGGGACTAGCGGACTTCAATGAGCAGTTCTTC; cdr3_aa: CASSHLGLADFNEQFF
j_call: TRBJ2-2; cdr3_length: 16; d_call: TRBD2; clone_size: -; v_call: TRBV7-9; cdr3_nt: TGTGCCAGCAGCTTTCGGACTAGCGGGAGCACCGGGGAGCTGTTTTTT; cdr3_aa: CASSFRTSGSTGELFF